Listed here are 11 T cell receptor beta chains from one sample, sequenced in a study of T cell changes during pregnancy in multiple sclerosis. TCRdb's copy holds only in-frame clones and misses some; the assay was immunoSEQ multiplex PCR. This table has around 60,000 clones, 80% to 90% appearing once. The material was peripheral blood, obtained in the first trimester of pregnancy. These receptors all come from a female donor with multiple sclerosis, enrolled in a pregnancy study.

The V call is TRBV7-6, the J call TRBJ2-6; TRBD1 matches 9 bases. The CDR3 is 17 amino acids. V trimming: 0 bases; J trimming: 4 bases; junction bases outside the gene matches: 4. The V gene's germline CDR1 is SGHVS and CDR2 FNYEAQ. The CDR3 region is CASSLATQGAGANVLTF. As DNA, the CDR3 is TGTGCCAGCAGCTTAGCAACACAGGGGGCCGGGGCCAACGTCCTGACTTTC.

This chain uses TRBV4-3 with TRBJ1-1; TRBD1 agrees at 8 bases. J gave up 1 base and V 2 bases, and 6 bases lay outside the gene matches. Germline V gene lookup returns CDR1 LGHNA and CDR2 YSLEER. There are 16 residues in the CDR3. CDR3 sequence reads: CASSQLRGQGNTEAFF. For the CDR3, the DNA is TGCGCCAGCAGCCAACTCCGCGGACAGGGGAACACTGAAGCTTTCTTT.

This chain links TRBV5-1 with TRBJ2-1; a weak D match, TRBD2 (6 bases). The CDR3 contains 16 residues. Trimming took off 4 bases at V and 2 bases at J, with 16 bases between the two ends. Germline V lookup: CDR1 SGHRS, CDR2 YFSETQ. CDR3 nucleotide sequence: TGCGCCAGCAGCAAGGTCTCGGGGGTTACCTACAATGAGCAGTTCTTC. It yields the protein CASSKVSGVTYNEQFF.

V is TRBV5-1 and J is TRBJ1-4; 10 nucleotides agree with TRBD1. Germline V gene data show CDR1 as SGHRS and CDR2 as YFSETQ. This CDR3 has 15 amino acids. Germline trimming cut 1 base from V and 10 bases from J; bases unmatched to any gene: 7. CDR3 DNA sequence: TGCGCCAGCAGCTTGATCGAGACAGGGGGCGGAAAACTGTTTTTT. Protein sequence: CASSLIETGGGKLFF. Supplemented by reference TRBV5-1 and TRBJ1-4, the full variable domain reads KAGVTQTPRYLIKTRGQQVTLSCSPISGHRSVSWYQQTPGQGLQFLFEYFSETQRNKGNFPGRFSGRQFSNSRSEMNVSTLELGDSALYLCASSLIETGGGKLFFGSGTQLSVL.

The chain carries TRBV5-1 and TRBJ2-7, with D possibly TRBD2 on 5 matching bases. Trimming pared 0 bases from V and 2 bases from J, leaving 12 bases between. The germline gives CDR1 SGHRS, CDR2 YFSETQ. The CDR3 is made up of 15 amino acids. CDR3 nucleotide sequence: TGCGCCAGCAGCTTGGGAGGGCGAACTACCTACGAGCAGTACTTC. This codes for CASSLGGRTTYEQYF.

V is TRBV5-1 and J is TRBJ2-7, with TRBD1 matching over 8 bases. This CDR3 is 16 amino acids long. Trimming took 3 bases from V and 4 from J; bases not matched to a gene: 12. In germline, CDR1 is SGHRS, CDR2 YFSETQ. The CDR3 sequence is CASSSRSGTGSYEQYF. For the CDR3, the DNA is TGCGCCAGCAGCTCCCGATCCGGGACAGGTTCATACGAGCAGTACTTC.

This clone was seen only once. The chain recombines TRBV30 with TRBJ1-1; TRBD1 matches at 7 bases. The V and J ends lost 4 bases and 1 base, in that order; junction bases with no gene match: 3. CDR1 and CDR2 (germline): GTSNPN, SVGIG (reference sequence). There are 13 residues in the CDR3. CDR3 residues: CAWKRQGNTEAFF. The CDR3, as DNA: TGTGCCTGGAAGAGACAGGGGAACACTGAAGCTTTCTTT.

This rearrangement joins TRBV6-1 to TRBJ1-1; no clear D gene. Germline assignment: CDR1 MNHNS and CDR2 SASEGT. The CDR3 is made up of 13 amino acids. Trimming left V 0 bases short and J 5 bases short, with 7 bases between. The CDR3 loop reads CASSEAGRTEAFF. The CDR3 DNA reads as TGTGCCAGCAGTGAAGCAGGGAGGACTGAAGCTTTCTTT.

The chain combines TRBV27 with TRBJ2-1; TRBD2 matches 7 bases. Unmatched junction bases numbered 6, after V lost 4 bases and J lost 0 bases. Germline lookup yields CDR1 MNHEY and CDR2 SMNVEV (reference sequence). The CDR3 totals 16 residues. The CDR3 is CASSSPLADSYNEQFF. In nucleotides, the CDR3 is TGTGCCAGCAGTTCCCCCCTAGCGGACTCCTACAATGAGCAGTTCTTC.

This chain connects TRBV15 to TRBJ1-5; D call uncertain. The CDR3 loop spans 14 amino acids. Germline V gene data show CDR1 as LNHNV and CDR2 as YYDKDF (reference sequence). V was clipped by 2 bases and J by 1 base, with 6 bases between them. CDR3 loop: CATSRKPSNQPQHF. The CDR3 DNA sequence: TGTGCCACCAGCAGAAAGCCCAGCAATCAGCCCCAGCATTTT.

This clone was counted a few times. The chain carries TRBV5-1 and TRBJ1-1, with no clear D. The CDR3 is made up of 14 amino acids. Germline V gives CDR1 SGHRS, CDR2 YFSETQ. V lost 0 bases to trimming and J lost 4 bases, with 10 bases between them. The CDR3 sequence: CASSLEDRGTEAFF. The DNA of the CDR3 is TGCGCCAGCAGCTTGGAGGACCGGGGCACTGAAGCTTTCTTT.